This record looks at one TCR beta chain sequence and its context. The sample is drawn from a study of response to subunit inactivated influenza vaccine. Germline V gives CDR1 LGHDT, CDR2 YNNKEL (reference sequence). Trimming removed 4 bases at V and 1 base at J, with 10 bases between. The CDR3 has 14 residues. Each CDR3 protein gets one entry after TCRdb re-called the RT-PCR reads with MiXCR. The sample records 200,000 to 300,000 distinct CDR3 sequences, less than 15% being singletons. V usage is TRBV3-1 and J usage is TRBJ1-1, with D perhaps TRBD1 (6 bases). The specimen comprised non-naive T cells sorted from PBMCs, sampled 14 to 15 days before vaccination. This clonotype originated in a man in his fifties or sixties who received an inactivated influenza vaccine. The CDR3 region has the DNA TGTGCCAGCAGCCCGGGACAATCGAACACTGAAGCTTTCTTT. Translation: CASSPGQSNTEAFF.